Presented here are 32 T cell receptor beta chains from one specimen sequenced in a study of blood T cells in healthy people across ages. Alongside a J-beta primer mix, a sample-barcoded 5' primer served in a second PCR lasting roughly 6 to 11 cycles. TCRdb recomputed calls from the 5' RACE reads with MiXCR, one row per CDR3 protein. The table shows over 550,000 distinct CDR3 sequences, with 25% to 30% occurring only once. The sample comprised blood. The receptors originated from an elderly woman in good health.

The sample holds many counts of this clonotype. The chain couples TRBV15 to TRBJ2-7; TRBD2 might be the D (6 bases). Germline loops: CDR1 LNHNV, CDR2 YYDKDF (reference sequence). This CDR3 has 14 residues. The germline V and J ends were trimmed by 3 bases and 3 bases, with 12 bases remaining between them. As DNA, the CDR3 is TGTGCCACCAGCAGTGGAGGGGATGGCTACGAGCAGTACTTC. This translates into CATSSGGDGYEQYF.

This clonotype was detected once. The genes are TRBV7-3 and TRBJ2-7; D gene unclear. The CDR3 is 15 amino acids. Trimming left V 5 bases short and J 2 bases short, with 16 bases between. Germline lookup yields CDR1 SGHTA and CDR2 FQGTGA. CDR3 amino acids: CASSPLLSQPYEQYF. DNA for the CDR3: TGTGCCAGCAGCCCCCTTCTAAGCCAGCCCTACGAGCAGTACTTC.

This clonotype was seen at least ten times. The rearrangement uses TRBV6-6 and TRBJ2-1, with 12 nucleotides matching TRBD2. The CDR3 consists of 14 residues. Trimming cost V 6 bases and J 7 bases; bases outside gene matches: 4. CDR1 and CDR2 (germline): MNHNY, SVGAGI (reference sequence). CDR3 sequence reads: CASSHLAGGNEQFF. CDR3 in DNA: TGTGCCAGCAGCCATCTAGCGGGGGGGAATGAGCAGTTCTTC.

This clonotype was found a few times. The chain joins TRBV10-3 to TRBJ1-6; possible D gene TRBD1, 5 bases. Germline assignment: CDR1 ENHRY and CDR2 SYGVKD. CDR3 length: 15 amino acids. Between the trimmed V and J ends, which lost 8 bases and 3 bases, there was a span of 14 bases. The CDR3 coding sequence is TGTGCCATCTCAGCGGGGGGAGACTATAATTCACCCCTCCACTTT. Translating it yields CAISAGGDYNSPLHF.

Comment on this clonotype: At one end the junction does not follow the germline gene, possibly because of a read error. The V gene is TRBV9, the J gene TRBJ2-3, with TRBD1 matching 7 bases. Germline values: CDR1 SGDLS, CDR2 YYNGEE. This CDR3 contains 15 residues. The CDR3 coding sequence is TGTGTCAGCAGCGTGACATGGGACAGCCAAGATACGCAGTTTTTT. Residues: CVSSVTWDSQDTQFF.

This clonotype has a handful of counts. The V call is TRBV12-3 or TRBV12-4, the J call TRBJ2-2; D is possibly TRBD2 (5 bases). The CDR3 is made up of 15 amino acids. V dropped 7 bases and J dropped 3 bases, with 15 bases sitting between them. In DNA, the CDR3 is TGTGCCAGCAATCCGGGTCGGCGGGACACCGGGGAGCTGTTTTTT. It encodes CASNPGRRDTGELFF.

This sequence joins TRBV12-3 or TRBV12-4 and TRBJ2-5; maybe TRBD2 (7 bases). This CDR3 contains 15 residues. Trimming removed 9 bases from V and 4 bases from J, with 21 bases in between. As DNA, the CDR3 is TGTGCCAGTTCTCGACACGGAGGGGGGGCAGAGACCCAGTACTTC. It specifies CASSRHGGGAETQYF.

This chain uses TRBV20-1 with TRBJ2-7; 7 bases agree with TRBD1. V lost 6 bases to trimming and J lost 5 bases; unmatched junction nucleotides: 4. The CDR3 sequence is 11 residues long. The germline V gene encodes CDR1 DFQATT and CDR2 SNEGSKA (reference sequence). The CDR3 nucleotides are TGCAGTGCCTATACAGGGGACGAGCAGTACTTC. Its translation is CSAYTGDEQYF.

This rearrangement joins TRBV19 to TRBJ2-5; D might be TRBD2 (7 bases). V lost 4 bases and J lost 4, with 16 bases in between. The CDR3 sequence is 15 residues long. Looked up from germline, CDR1 is LNHDA and CDR2 is SQIVND (reference sequence). The CDR3 coding sequence is TGTGCCAGTAGTACCCTCGGGGGGCGCGGAGAGACCCAGTACTTC. Its translation is CASSTLGGRGETQYF.

This chain joins TRBV14 and TRBJ2-1; 7 positions match TRBD2. Germline assignment: CDR1 SGHDN and CDR2 FVKESK. V shed 6 bases, J shed 6 bases, and the junction held 14 bases outside the gene matches. The CDR3 has 16 amino acids. CDR3 amino acids: CASSPFGTTTFNEQFF. CDR3 nucleotides: TGTGCCAGCAGTCCCTTTGGGACTACTACCTTCAATGAGCAGTTCTTC.

This clonotype turned up a few times. A clone one base away is much larger, so this may be a read error. V and J are TRBV6-1 and TRBJ2-3, with D possibly called TRBD1 or TRBD2 (5 bases each). The CDR3 is 15 residues long. Germline CDR1 is MNHNS and CDR2 is SASEGT. The CDR3 protein is CVSSEGTGSTDTQYF. For the CDR3, the DNA is TGTGTCAGCAGTGAAGGGACGGGGAGCACAGATACGCAGTATTTT.

This chain joins TRBV7-2 and TRBJ2-1, with unresolved D. This CDR3 has 16 amino acids. Germline V lookup: CDR1 SGHTA, CDR2 FQGNSA. V shed 5 bases and J shed 4 bases, with 18 bases lying between them. DNA for the CDR3: TGTGCCAGCAGCCAAAAGGTAGGGCTAAGGTACAATGAGCAGTTCTTC. Amino acid sequence: CASSQKVGLRYNEQFF.

The chain couples TRBV7-6 to TRBJ2-1; 7 bases are a match to TRBD1. CDR3 length equals 16 residues. CDR1 and CDR2 from the germline V gene are SGHVS and FNYEAQ. Trimming cost V 5 bases and J 2 bases; bases outside gene matches: 9. CDR3 region: CASSTTGVGTYNEQFF. CDR3 bases: TGTGCCAGCAGCACCACAGGGGTGGGTACCTACAATGAGCAGTTCTTC.

This clonotype was counted at least ten times. In DNA form, the CDR3 reads TGTGCCAGCAATCCGGGGGTGGCCTACGAGCAGTACTTC. It encodes CASNPGVAYEQYF. J is TRBJ2-7 and V is TRBV6-1; D possibly corresponds to TRBD2 (6 bases). Trimming took off 7 bases at V and 2 bases at J, with 12 bases between the two ends. Per germline, CDR1 MNHNS and CDR2 SASEGT. The CDR3 covers 13 residues.

This clonotype occurred many times. The chain joins TRBV12-3 or TRBV12-4 to TRBJ1-2; D is possibly TRBD1 (6 bases). The CDR3 has 14 amino acids. With 3 bases removed from V and 2 bases from J, the gap between germline ends came to 10 bases. CDR3 nucleotides: TGTGCCAGCAGTTTTATCGGACAGAACTATGGCTACACCTTC. Translating it yields CASSFIGQNYGYTF.

The chain recombines TRBV30 with TRBJ1-1, with 11 positions matching TRBD1. Germline assignment: CDR1 GTSNPN and CDR2 SVGIG (reference sequence). This CDR3 comprises 15 residues. The V gene end was trimmed by 5 bases and the J gene end by 5 bases; junction bases not matched to a gene: 10. The CDR3 spells CAWGQGAGRTTEAFF. For the CDR3, the DNA is TGTGCCTGGGGACAGGGGGCCGGGAGGACGACTGAAGCTTTCTTT.

The V gene is TRBV20-1, the J gene TRBJ1-1; 7 bases match TRBD1. The CDR3 contains 16 residues. Germline V lookup: CDR1 DFQATT, CDR2 SNEGSKA (reference sequence). Trimming took 5 bases from V and 4 from J; bases not matched to a gene: 16. The CDR3 loop reads CSARGTASLVGTEAFF. Written as DNA, the CDR3 is TGCAGTGCTCGAGGGACAGCGAGCCTCGTTGGCACTGAAGCTTTCTTT.

The V gene is TRBV7-2, the J gene TRBJ1-2, with TRBD1 identical over 8 bases. CDR1 and CDR2 (germline): SGHTA, FQGNSA. The CDR3 loop spans 13 amino acids. V lost 5 bases, J lost 8 bases, and 7 bases stayed unmatched. CDR3 protein: CASSPDRVNGYTF. CDR3 DNA: TGTGCCAGCAGCCCGGACAGGGTAAACGGCTACACCTTC.

The chain carries TRBV6-4 and TRBJ1-1; D might be TRBD1 (5 bases). CDR3 length: 13 amino acids. CDR1 is MRHNA and CDR2 is SNTAGT in the germline V gene. The V end was cut by 6 bases, the J end by 6 bases, with 14 bases between. CDR3 DNA sequence: TGTGCCAGCAGGCAACATAGGGGCGCTGAAGCTTTCTTT. It is translated as CASRQHRGAEAFF.

This clonotype was counted ten times or more. The rearrangement uses TRBV24-1 and TRBJ2-7; TRBD1 aligns across 7 bases. Germline V lookup: CDR1 KGHDR, CDR2 SFDVKD. This CDR3 is built from 15 residues. The V gene end was trimmed by 5 bases and the J gene end by 2 bases; junction bases not matched to a gene: 8. The CDR3 loop reads CATSVGQASTYEQYF. In nucleotides, the CDR3 is TGTGCCACCAGTGTCGGACAGGCCTCAACCTACGAGCAGTACTTC.

The chain recombines TRBV7-8 with TRBJ2-7; 8 nucleotides line up with TRBD1. Per the germline V gene, CDR1 is SGHVS and CDR2 is FQNEAQ. This CDR3 contains 15 residues. V shed 4 bases, J shed 3 bases, and the junction held 8 bases outside the gene matches. CDR3 in amino acids: CASSSQGAGGYEQYF. The CDR3 nucleotides read TGTGCCAGCAGCTCTCAGGGGGCGGGCGGCTACGAGCAGTACTTC.

This clonotype occurred a few times. Being one base from a much bigger clone, this may be a read error. The V and J genes are TRBV6-5 and TRBJ2-5; possibly TRBD1 for D (5 bases). The germline CDR1 and CDR2 sequences are MNHEY and SVGAGI. Trimming pared 2 bases from V and 11 bases from J, leaving 15 bases between. This CDR3 has 13 residues. CDR3 DNA sequence: TGTGCCAGCAGTTACGGGGCTTACAATGAGCAGTACTTC. Translation gives CASSYGAYNEQYF.

This clonotype was observed a handful of times. The chain uses TRBV5-1 and TRBJ1-5; tentatively, D is TRBD1 (5 bases). Trimming removed 0 bases at V and 7 bases at J, with 17 bases between. CDR1 SGHRS and CDR2 YFSETQ come from the germline V gene. CDR3 length equals 16 residues. The CDR3 here is CASSLGPGGAWQPQHF. The CDR3 coding sequence is TGCGCCAGCAGCTTGGGACCCGGGGGTGCATGGCAGCCCCAGCATTTT. The whole variable domain, remainder taken from reference TRBV5-1 and TRBJ1-5, is KAGVTQTPRYLIKTRGQQVTLSCSPISGHRSVSWYQQTPGQGLQFLFEYFSETQRNKGNFPGRFSGRQFSNSRSEMNVSTLELGDSALYLCASSLGPGGAWQPQHFGDGTRLSIL.

A note on this clonotype: It may be a read error: a sequence one base away is much more abundant. The chain couples TRBV28 to TRBJ2-3, with 8 bases aligning to TRBD2. V was clipped by 6 bases and J by 4 bases; unmatched bases: 15. Germline V gene lookup returns CDR1 MDHEN and CDR2 SYDVKM. This CDR3 is built from 17 residues. The CDR3 is CASSLSGGSGGADTQYF. The CDR3 DNA is TGTGCCAGCAGCCTATCCGGGGGGAGCGGGGGTGCAGATACGCAGTATTTT.

This clonotype was picked up a small number of times. One end of the junction does not line up with germline, which may come from a read error. This chain uses TRBV20-1 with TRBJ2-4; 8 bases are a match to TRBD1. Germline CDR1 is DFQATT and CDR2 is SNEGSKA (reference sequence). This CDR3 is built from 12 residues. CDR3 coding DNA: TGCAGGGCTAGATTCGGGACAGGCGGTCAGTACTTC. It codes for CRARFGTGGQYF.

This clonotype appeared a few times. The CDR3 DNA reads as TGCAGTGCTAGAGGGCTAGCGGGAACAATCAACGAGCAGTTCTTC. Its translation: CSARGLAGTINEQFF. The V gene is TRBV20-1, the J gene TRBJ2-1; TRBD2 aligns across 9 bases. With V trimmed by 1 base and J by 10 bases, 11 bases remained unmatched. Germline V gives CDR1 DFQATT, CDR2 SNEGSKA (reference sequence). CDR3 length: 15 residues.

This clonotype was counted a single time. The chain links TRBV7-2 to TRBJ2-1; TRBD2 matches at 8 bases. CDR3 length: 13 residues. V shed 9 bases, J shed 7 bases, and the junction held 8 bases outside the gene matches. The V gene's germline CDR1 is SGHTA and CDR2 FQGNSA. CDR3 sequence (DNA): TGTGCCAGGGGGCCGGGAGGGGGTAATGAGCAGTTCTTC. It specifies CARGPGGGNEQFF.

The chain carries TRBV7-2 and TRBJ2-7; TRBD2 aligns across 14 bases. This CDR3 has 19 residues. Per the germline V gene, CDR1 is SGHTA and CDR2 is FQGNSA. V was pared by 5 bases and J by 2 bases, with 14 bases of the junction left unmatched. CDR3 DNA sequence: TGTGCCAGCAGCCTAGTATTGGGACTAGCGGGAGTATCAACCTACGAGCAGTACTTC. It yields the protein CASSLVLGLAGVSTYEQYF.

In its sample, this clonotype was seen many times. V is TRBV7-2 and J is TRBJ1-6, with a weak D call TRBD1 (5 bases). This CDR3 has 14 residues. Germline loops: CDR1 SGHTA, CDR2 FQGNSA. The germline V and J ends were trimmed by 5 bases and 10 bases, with 15 bases remaining between them. Written as DNA, the CDR3 is TGTGCCAGCAGCCTAGGGGTCCAGGGATCACCCCTCCACTTT. Its translation is CASSLGVQGSPLHF.

This clonotype was seen more than once but under ten times. The chain employs TRBV6-5 and TRBJ2-7; the match to TRBD1 covers 7 bases. This CDR3 is 14 amino acids long. Germline V gives CDR1 MNHEY, CDR2 SVGAGI. Losses at the gene ends were 4 bases for V and 1 base for J; bases not matched to a gene: 4. The CDR3: CASSSSTGSYEQYF. The CDR3 DNA reads TGTGCCAGCAGTTCCTCGACAGGGTCCTACGAGCAGTACTTC.

The gene calls are TRBV12-3 or TRBV12-4 and TRBJ1-3; tentatively, D is TRBD1 (5 bases). The CDR3 loop spans 16 amino acids. Trimming shortened V by 1 base and J by 0 bases, and 10 bases separated the two germline ends. The CDR3 loop is CASSLDQGFSGNTIYF. CDR3 coding DNA: TGTGCCAGCAGTTTAGACCAGGGCTTCTCTGGAAACACCATATATTTT.

This clonotype was detected only a few times. With a much larger clone just one base away, this may be a read error. As DNA, the CDR3 is TGCGCCAGCAGCTTGGGGACAGGGGCCTGCTACGAGCAGTACTTC. Translating gives CASSLGTGACYEQYF. This chain links TRBV5-1 with TRBJ2-7; TRBD1 matches 9 bases. CDR1 is SGHRS and CDR2 is YFSETQ in the germline V gene. Trimming at V came to 0 bases and at J to 3 bases, leaving 4 bases not matched to a gene. CDR3 length: 15 amino acids.